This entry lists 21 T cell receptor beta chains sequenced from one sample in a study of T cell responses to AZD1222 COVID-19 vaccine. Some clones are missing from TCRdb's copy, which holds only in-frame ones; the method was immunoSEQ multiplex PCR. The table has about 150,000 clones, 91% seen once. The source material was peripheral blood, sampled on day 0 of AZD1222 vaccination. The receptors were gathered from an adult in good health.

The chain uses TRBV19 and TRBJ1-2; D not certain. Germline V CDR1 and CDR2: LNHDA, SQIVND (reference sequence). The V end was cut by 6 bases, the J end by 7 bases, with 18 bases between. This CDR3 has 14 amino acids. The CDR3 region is CASSSSVVFRGYTF. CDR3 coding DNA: TGTGCCAGTAGCTCTTCAGTCGTCTTTCGTGGCTACACCTTC.

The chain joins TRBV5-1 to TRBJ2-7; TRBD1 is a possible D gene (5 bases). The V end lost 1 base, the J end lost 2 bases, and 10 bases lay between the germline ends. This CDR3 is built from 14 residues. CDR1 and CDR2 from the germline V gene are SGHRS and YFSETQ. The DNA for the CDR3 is TGCGCCAGCAGCTTGACAGGCCTTACCTACGAGCAGTACTTC. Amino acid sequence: CASSLTGLTYEQYF.

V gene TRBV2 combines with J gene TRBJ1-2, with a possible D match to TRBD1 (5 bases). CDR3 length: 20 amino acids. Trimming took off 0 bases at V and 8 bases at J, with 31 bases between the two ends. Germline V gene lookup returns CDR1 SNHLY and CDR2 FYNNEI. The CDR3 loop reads CASSEALLYFAGDNLGGYTF. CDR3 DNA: TGTGCCAGCAGTGAAGCGTTACTTTATTTTGCGGGGGATAATCTAGGAGGCTACACCTTC.

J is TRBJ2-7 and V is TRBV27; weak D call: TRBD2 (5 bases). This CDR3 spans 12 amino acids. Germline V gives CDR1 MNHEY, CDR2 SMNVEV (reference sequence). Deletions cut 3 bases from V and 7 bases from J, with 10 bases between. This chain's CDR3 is CASSLPPGEQYF. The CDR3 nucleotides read TGTGCCAGCAGTTTGCCCCCGGGAGAGCAGTACTTC.

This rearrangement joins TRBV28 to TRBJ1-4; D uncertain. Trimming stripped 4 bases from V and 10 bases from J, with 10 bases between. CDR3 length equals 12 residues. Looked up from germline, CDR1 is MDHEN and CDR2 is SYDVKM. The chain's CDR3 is CASSYGVGKLFF. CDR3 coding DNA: TGTGCCAGCAGTTACGGTGTGGGAAAACTGTTTTTT.

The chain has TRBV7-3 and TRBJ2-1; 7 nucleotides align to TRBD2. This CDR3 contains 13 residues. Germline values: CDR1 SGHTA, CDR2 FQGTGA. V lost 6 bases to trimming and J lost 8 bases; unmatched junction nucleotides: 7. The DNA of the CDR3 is TGTGCCAGCAGTTGGGGGGGAAGGTATGAGCAGTTCTTC. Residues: CASSWGGRYEQFF. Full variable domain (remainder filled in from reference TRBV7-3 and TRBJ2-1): GAGVSQTPSNKVTEKGKYVELRCDPISGHTALYWYRQSLGQGPEFLIYFQGTGAADDSGLPNDRFFAVRPEGSVSTLKIQRTERGDSAVYLCASSWGGRYEQFFGPGTRLTVL.

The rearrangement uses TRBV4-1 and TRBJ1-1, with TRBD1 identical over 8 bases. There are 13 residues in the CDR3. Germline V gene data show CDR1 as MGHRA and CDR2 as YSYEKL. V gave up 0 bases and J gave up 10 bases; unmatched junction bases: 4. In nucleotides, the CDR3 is TGCGCCAGCAGCCAAGATACCAGGGGGCGAGCTTTCTTT. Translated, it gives CASSQDTRGRAFF.

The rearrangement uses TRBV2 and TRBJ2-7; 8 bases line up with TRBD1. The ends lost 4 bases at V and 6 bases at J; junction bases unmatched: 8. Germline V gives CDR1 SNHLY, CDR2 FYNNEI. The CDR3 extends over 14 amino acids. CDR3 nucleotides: TGTGCCAGCAGTGCCAGACAGGGGACGGGCGAGCAGTACTTC. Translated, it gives CASSARQGTGEQYF. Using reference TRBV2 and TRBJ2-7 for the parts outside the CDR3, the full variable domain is EPEVTQTPSHQVTQMGQEVILRCVPISNHLYFYWYRQILGQKVEFLVSFYNNEISEKSEIFDDQFSVERPDGSNFTLKIRSTKLEDSAMYFCASSARQGTGEQYFGPGTRLTVT.

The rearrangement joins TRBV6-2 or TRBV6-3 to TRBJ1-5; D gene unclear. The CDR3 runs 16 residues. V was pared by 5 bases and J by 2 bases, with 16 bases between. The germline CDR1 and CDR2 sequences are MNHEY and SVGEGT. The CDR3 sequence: CASSARGVNGNQPQHF. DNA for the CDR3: TGTGCCAGCAGTGCCCGGGGTGTGAATGGCAATCAGCCCCAGCATTTT.

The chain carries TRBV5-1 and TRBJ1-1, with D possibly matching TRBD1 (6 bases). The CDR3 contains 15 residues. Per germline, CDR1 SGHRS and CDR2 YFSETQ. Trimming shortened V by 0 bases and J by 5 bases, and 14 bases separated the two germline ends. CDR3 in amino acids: CASSLGQGWVTEAFF. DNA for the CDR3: TGCGCCAGCAGCTTGGGGCAGGGGTGGGTTACTGAAGCTTTCTTT.

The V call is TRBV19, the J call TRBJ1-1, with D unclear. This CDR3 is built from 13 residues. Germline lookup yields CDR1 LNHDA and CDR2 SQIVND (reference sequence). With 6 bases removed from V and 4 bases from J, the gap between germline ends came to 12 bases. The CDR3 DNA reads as TGTGCCAGTAGGGGCCTTATGGCCACTGAAGCTTTCTTT. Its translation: CASRGLMATEAFF.

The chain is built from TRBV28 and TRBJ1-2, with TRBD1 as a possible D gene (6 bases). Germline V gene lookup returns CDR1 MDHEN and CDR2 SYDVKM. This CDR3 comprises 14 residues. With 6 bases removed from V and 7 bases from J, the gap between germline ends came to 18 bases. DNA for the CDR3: TGTGCCAGCAGAATAAGGGACACCGGGGGTGGCTACACCTTC. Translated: CASRIRDTGGGYTF.

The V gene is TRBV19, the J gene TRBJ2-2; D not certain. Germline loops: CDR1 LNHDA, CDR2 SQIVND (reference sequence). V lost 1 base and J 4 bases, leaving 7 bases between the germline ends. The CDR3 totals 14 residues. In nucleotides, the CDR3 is TGTGCCAGTAGTATAGTTGGTTCCACCGGGGAGCTGTTTTTT. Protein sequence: CASSIVGSTGELFF.

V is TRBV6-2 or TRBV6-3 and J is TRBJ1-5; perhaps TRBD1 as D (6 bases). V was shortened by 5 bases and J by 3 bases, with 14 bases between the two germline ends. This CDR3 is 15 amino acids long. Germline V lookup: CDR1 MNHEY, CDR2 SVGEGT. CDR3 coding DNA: TGTGCCAGCAGTAACCGACAGGAGATCAATCAGCCCCAGCATTTT. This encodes CASSNRQEINQPQHF.

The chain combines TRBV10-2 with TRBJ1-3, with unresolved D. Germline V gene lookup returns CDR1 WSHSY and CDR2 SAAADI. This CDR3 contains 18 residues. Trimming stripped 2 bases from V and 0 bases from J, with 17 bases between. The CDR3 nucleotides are TGCGCCAGCAGTGAGCCGCCGCTCCTGGGTTACTCTGGAAACACCATATATTTT. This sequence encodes CASSEPPLLGYSGNTIYF.

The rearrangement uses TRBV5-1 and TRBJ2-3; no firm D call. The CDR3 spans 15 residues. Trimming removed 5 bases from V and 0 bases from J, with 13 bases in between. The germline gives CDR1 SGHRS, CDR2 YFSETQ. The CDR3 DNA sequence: TGCGCCAGCAGTTTTTCGAGTCCTAGCACAGATACGCAGTATTTT. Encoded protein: CASSFSSPSTDTQYF.

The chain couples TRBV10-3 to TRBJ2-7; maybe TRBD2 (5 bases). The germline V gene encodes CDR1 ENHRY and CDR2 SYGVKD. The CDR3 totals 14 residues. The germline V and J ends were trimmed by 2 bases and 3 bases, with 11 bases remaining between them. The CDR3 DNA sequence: TGTGCCATCAGTGAGACGCGGGTAGACTACGAGCAGTACTTC. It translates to CAISETRVDYEQYF.

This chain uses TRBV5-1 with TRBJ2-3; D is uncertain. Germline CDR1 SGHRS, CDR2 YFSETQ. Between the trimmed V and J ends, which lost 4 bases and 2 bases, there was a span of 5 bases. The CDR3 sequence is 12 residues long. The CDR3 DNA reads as TGCGCCAGCAGCCTACTCACAGATACGCAGTATTTT. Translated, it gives CASSLLTDTQYF. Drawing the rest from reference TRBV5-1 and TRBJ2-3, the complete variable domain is KAGVTQTPRYLIKTRGQQVTLSCSPISGHRSVSWYQQTPGQGLQFLFEYFSETQRNKGNFPGRFSGRQFSNSRSEMNVSTLELGDSALYLCASSLLTDTQYFGPGTRLTVL.

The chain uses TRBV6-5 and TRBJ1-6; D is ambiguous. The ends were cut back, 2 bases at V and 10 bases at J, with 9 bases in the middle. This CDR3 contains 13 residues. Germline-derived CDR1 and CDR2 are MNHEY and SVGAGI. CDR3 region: CASSYRGESPLHF. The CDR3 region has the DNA TGTGCCAGCAGTTACCGTGGGGAATCACCCCTCCACTTT.

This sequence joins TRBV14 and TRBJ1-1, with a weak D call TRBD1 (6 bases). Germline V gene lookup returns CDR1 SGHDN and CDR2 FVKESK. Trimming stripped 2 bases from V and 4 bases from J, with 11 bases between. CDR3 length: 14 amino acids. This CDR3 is CASSQTGYGTEAFF. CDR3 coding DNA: TGTGCCAGCAGCCAAACAGGGTACGGCACTGAAGCTTTCTTT. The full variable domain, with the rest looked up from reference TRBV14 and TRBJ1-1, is EAGVTQFPSHSVIEKGQTVTLRCDPISGHDNLYWYRRVMGKEIKFLLHFVKESKQDESGMPNNRFLAERTGGTYSTLKVQPAELEDSGVYFCASSQTGYGTEAFFGQGTRLTVV.

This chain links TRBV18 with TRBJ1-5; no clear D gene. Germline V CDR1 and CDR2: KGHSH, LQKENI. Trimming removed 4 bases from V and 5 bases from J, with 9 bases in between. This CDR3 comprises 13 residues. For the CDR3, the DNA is TGTGCCAGCTCACAGGGAAGGGATCAGCCCCAGCATTTT. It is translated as CASSQGRDQPQHF.